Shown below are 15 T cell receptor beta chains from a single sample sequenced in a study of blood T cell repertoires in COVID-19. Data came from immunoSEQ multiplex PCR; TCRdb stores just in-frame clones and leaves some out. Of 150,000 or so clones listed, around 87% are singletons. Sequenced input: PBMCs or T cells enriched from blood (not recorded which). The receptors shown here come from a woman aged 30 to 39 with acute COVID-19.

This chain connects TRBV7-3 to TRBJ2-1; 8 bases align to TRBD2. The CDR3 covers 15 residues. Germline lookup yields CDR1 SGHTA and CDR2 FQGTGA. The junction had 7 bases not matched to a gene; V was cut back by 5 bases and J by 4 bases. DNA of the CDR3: TGTGCCAGCAGCCGCCAGACTAGCGCTTACAATGAGCAGTTCTTC. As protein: CASSRQTSAYNEQFF.

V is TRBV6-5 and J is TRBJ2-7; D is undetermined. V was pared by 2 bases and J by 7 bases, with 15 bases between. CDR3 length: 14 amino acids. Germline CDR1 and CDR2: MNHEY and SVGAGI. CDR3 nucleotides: TGTGCCAGCAGTTACCCTGGCCACTTGGAGGAGCAGTACTTC. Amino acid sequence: CASSYPGHLEEQYF.

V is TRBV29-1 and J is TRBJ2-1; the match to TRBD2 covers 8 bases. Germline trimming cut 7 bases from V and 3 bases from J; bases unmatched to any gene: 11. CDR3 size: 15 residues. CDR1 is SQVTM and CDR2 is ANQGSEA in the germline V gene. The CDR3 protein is CSAGGPRFGYNEQFF. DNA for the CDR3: TGCAGCGCGGGGGGGCCCAGGTTTGGCTACAATGAGCAGTTCTTC.

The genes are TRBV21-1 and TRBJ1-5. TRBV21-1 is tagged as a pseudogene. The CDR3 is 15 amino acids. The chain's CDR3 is CASSLGGGGRQPQHF. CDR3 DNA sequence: TGTGCCAGCAGCCTCGGTGGGGGGGGGAGACAGCCCCAGCATTTT.

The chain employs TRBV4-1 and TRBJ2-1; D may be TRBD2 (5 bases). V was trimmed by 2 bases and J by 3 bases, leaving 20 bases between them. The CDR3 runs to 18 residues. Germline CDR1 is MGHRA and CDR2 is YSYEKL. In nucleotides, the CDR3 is TGCGCCAGCAGCCAATCTCTTCTTTTCACTAGTTACTACAATGAGCAGTTCTTC. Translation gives CASSQSLLFTSYYNEQFF.

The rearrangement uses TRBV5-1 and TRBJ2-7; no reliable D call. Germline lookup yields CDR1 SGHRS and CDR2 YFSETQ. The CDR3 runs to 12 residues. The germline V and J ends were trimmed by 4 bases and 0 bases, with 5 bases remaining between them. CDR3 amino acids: CASSINSYEQYF. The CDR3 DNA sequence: TGCGCCAGCAGCATTAACTCCTACGAGCAGTACTTC.

CDR3 sequence: CASSLDFGTSFGEQFF. The CDR3 DNA follows: TGTGCCAGCAGCTTAGATTTCGGGACTAGCTTCGGTGAGCAGTTCTTC. The J gene is TRBJ2-1, the V gene TRBV11-3, with TRBD2 matching 9 bases. The trim removed 0 bases at V and 9 bases at J, leaving 9 bases unmatched. From germline, CDR1 is SGHNT and CDR2 YENEEA. The CDR3 is 16 amino acids.

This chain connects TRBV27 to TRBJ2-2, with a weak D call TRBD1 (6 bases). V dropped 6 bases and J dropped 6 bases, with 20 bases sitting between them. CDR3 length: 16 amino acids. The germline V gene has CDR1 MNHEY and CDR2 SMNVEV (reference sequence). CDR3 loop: CASSSLRAGASGELFF. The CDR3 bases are TGTGCCAGCAGCTCTCTAAGGGCAGGGGCCTCCGGGGAGCTGTTTTTT.

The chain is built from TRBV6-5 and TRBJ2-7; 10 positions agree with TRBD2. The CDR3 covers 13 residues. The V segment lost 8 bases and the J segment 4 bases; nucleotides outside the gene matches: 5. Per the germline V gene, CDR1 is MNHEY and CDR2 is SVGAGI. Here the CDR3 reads CASEREGLYEQYF. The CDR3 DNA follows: TGTGCCAGCGAGCGGGAGGGCCTGTACGAGCAGTACTTC.

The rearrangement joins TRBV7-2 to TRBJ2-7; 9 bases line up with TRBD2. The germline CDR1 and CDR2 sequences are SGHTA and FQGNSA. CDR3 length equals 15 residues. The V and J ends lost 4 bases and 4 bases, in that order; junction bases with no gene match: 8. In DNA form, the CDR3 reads TGTGCCAGCAGCTGGGCTAGCGGGACGATTTACGAGCAGTACTTC. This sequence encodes CASSWASGTIYEQYF.

The DNA for the CDR3 is TGTGCCAGTAGTATAGCCGGGACAGGGGGCGCCGGCTATGGCTACACCTTC. This translates into CASSIAGTGGAGYGYTF. V and J are TRBV19 and TRBJ1-2, with TRBD1 matching 12 bases. Germline CDR1 LNHDA, CDR2 SQIVND (reference sequence). The ends lost 1 base at V and 4 bases at J; junction bases unmatched: 7. The CDR3 sequence is 17 residues long.

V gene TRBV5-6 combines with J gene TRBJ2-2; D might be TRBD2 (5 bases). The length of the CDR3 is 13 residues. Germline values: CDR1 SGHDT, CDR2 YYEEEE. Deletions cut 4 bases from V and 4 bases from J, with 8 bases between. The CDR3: CASSRGSTGELFF. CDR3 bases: TGTGCCAGCAGCCGAGGGTCCACCGGGGAGCTGTTTTTT.

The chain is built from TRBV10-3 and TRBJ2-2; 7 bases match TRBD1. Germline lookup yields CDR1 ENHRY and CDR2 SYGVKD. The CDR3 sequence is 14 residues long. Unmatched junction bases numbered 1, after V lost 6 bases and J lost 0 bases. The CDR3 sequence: CAIRGQTNTGELFF. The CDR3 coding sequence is TGTGCCATCAGGGGACAGACGAACACCGGGGAGCTGTTTTTT.

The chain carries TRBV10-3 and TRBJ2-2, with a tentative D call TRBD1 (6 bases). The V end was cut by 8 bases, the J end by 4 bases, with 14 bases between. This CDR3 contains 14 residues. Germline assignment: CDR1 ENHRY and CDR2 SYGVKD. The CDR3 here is CAILQGAGTGELFF. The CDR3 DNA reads TGTGCCATCCTACAGGGTGCGGGCACCGGGGAGCTGTTTTTT.

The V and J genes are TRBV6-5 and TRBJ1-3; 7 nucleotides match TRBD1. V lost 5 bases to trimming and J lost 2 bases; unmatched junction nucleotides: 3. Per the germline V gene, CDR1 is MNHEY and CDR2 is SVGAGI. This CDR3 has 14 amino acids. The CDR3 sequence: CASSTTGAGNTIYF. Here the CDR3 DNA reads TGTGCCAGCAGTACAACAGGGGCTGGAAACACCATATATTTT.